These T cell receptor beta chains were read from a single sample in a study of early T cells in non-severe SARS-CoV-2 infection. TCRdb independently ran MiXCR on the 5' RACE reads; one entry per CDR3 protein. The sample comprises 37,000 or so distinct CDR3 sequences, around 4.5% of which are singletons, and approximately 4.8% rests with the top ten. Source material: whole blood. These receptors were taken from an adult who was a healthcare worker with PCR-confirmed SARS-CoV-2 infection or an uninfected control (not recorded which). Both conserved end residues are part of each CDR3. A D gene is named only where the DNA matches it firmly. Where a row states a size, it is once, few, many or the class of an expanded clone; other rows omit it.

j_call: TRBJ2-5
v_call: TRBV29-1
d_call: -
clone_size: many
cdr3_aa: CSVDRAAETQYF
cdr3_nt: TGCAGCGTTGACCGGGCGGCGGAGACCCAGTACTTC

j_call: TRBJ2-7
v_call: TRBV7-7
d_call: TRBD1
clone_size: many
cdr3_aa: CASSLRTGAEQYF
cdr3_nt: TGTGCCAGCAGCCTCCGGACAGGGGCGGAGCAGTACTTC

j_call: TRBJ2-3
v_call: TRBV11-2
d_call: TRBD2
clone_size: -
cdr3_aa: CASSISGWQYF
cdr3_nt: TGTGCCAGCAGTATTAGCGGGTGGCAGTATTTT

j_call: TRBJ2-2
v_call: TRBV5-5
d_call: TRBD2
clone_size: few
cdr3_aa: CASSSPLGFQRGSGELFF
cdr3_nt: TGTGCCAGCAGCTCCCCCTTGGGTTTCCAGCGGGGGAGCGGGGAGCTGTTTTTT

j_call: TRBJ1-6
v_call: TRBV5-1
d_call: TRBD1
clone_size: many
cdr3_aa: CASSLGGTGGSPLHF
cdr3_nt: TGCGCCAGCAGCTTGGGCGGGACAGGGGGTTCACCCCTCCACTTT

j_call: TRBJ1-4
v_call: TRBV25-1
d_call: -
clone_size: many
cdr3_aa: CASSSHQGLGEKLFF
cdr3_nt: TGTGCCAGCAGTTCCCACCAGGGGTTGGGGGAAAAACTGTTTTTT

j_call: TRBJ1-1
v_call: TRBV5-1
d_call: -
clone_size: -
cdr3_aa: CASSSGGSTEAFF
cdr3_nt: TGCGCCAGCAGCTCTGGAGGGAGCACTGAAGCTTTCTTT

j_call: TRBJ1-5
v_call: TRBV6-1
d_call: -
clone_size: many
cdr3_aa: CASSEARGVGNQPQHF
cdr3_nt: TGTGCCAGCAGTGAAGCGCGAGGAGTGGGCAATCAGCCCCAGCATTTT

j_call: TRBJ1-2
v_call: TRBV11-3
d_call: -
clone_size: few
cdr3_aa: CASSLGGGGGYTF
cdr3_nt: TGTGCCAGCAGCTTAGGCGGGGGAGGTGGCTACACCTTC

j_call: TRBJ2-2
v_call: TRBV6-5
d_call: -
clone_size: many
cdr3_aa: CASSYGTLLTGELFF
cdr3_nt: TGTGCCAGCAGTTATGGGACTCTACTCACCGGGGAGCTGTTTTTT

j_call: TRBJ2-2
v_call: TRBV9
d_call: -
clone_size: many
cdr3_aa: CASSESTGELFF
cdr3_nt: TGTGCCAGCAGCGAGTCCACCGGGGAGCTGTTTTTT

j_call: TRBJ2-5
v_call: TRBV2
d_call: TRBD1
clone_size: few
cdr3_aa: CASSGTGRETQYF
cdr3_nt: TGTGCCAGTTCCGGGACAGGGCGGGAGACCCAGTACTTC

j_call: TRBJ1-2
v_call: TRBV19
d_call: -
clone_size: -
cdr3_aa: CASSIGLPGHTHGYTF
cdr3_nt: TGTGCCAGTAGTATAGGCTTACCGGGACATACCCATGGCTACACCTTC

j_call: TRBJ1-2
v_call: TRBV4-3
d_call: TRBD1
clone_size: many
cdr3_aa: CASSQGGQGLFYGYTF
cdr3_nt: TGCGCCAGCAGCCAAGGCGGACAGGGTCTCTTCTATGGCTACACCTTC

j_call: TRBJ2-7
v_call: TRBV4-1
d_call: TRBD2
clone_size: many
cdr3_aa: CASSHSGLVYEQYF
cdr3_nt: TGCGCCAGCAGCCACTCAGGACTAGTCTACGAGCAGTACTTC

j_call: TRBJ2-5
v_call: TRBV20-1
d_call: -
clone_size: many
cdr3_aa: CSARDLRDGRTQYF
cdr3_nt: TGCAGTGCTAGAGATTTGCGGGACGGTCGGACCCAGTACTTC

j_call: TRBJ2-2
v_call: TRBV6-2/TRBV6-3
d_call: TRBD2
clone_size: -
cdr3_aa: CASSPGTSGNTGELFF
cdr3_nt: TGTGCCAGCAGTCCTGGGACTAGCGGGAACACCGGGGAGCTGTTTTTT